This T cell receptor beta chain is drawn from a study of blood T cell repertoires in COVID-19. Study in general: Samples of COVID-19 (acute and convalescent) were obtained from the United States, Italy and Spain.

The CDR3 runs to 14 residues. Per germline, CDR1 SGHAT and CDR2 FQDESV (reference sequence). With V trimmed by 6 bases and J by 4 bases, 9 bases remained unmatched. How the authors handled the data: Estimation of nucleated cell counts was performed using reference gene primer amplification. The method was immunoSEQ multiplex PCR; TCRdb's version includes in-frame clones alone and lacks a portion of them. For V, J and clone size, that table is used; D and trimming come from the DNA. Of approximately 280,000 clones in the sample, approximately 85% were seen once. The chain combines TRBV11-1 with TRBJ2-7; 7 positions match TRBD2. The sequence derives from a man aged 50 to 60 with active or convalescent COVID-19. Sequencing used peripheral blood. The DNA for the CDR3 is TGTGCCAGCAGTAACAGTCTAGCGGATTACGAGCAGTACTTC. Amino acid sequence: CASSNSLADYEQYF. Drawing the rest from reference TRBV11-1 and TRBJ2-7, the complete variable domain is EAEVAQSPRYKITEKSQAVAFWCDPISGHATLYWYRQILGQGPELLVQFQDESVVDDSQLPKDRFSAERLKGVDSTLKIQPAELGDSAMYLCASSNSLADYEQYFGPGTRLTVT.